This TCR beta chain was observed in a study of cytotoxic CD8 clonotypes in ibrutinib-treated CLL. Looking at the study overall: Of a cohort that held around 11 relapsed/refractory and some 16 treatment-naive patients, fewer than 18 were IGHV unmutated.

The CDR3 totals 13 residues. Germline assignment: CDR1 MDHEN and CDR2 SYDVKM. Germline trimming cut 7 bases from V and 0 bases from J; bases unmatched to any gene: 2. Study-wide results and caveats: Baseline-level clonality went beyond age-matched healthy donors and moved in step with circulating CD8+ T-cell counts. Higher clonality was seen at ibrutinib response and a return toward baseline at progression. Once treatment began, public clonotypes, which were uncommon, contracted or stayed stable.

Clones were read by immunoSEQ multiplex PCR, and TCRdb kept only the in-frame ones, dropping some. The data contain roughly 200,000 clones, around 72% of them seen just once; the ten biggest clones take up 10% to 15%. The table lists this clone with a count of one. Its antigen remains unidentified. The V gene is TRBV28, the J gene TRBJ2-7, with 8 bases fitting TRBD2. The source was PBMCs, collected after 24 months of ibrutinib treatment. This receptor was taken from a human donor with chronic lymphocytic leukemia. As DNA, the CDR3 is TGTGCCAGCAACGGGGGGGCCTCCTACGAGCAGTACTTC. Its protein is CASNGGASYEQYF.